The 27 T cell receptor beta chains in this list originate from one sample, sequenced in a study of long-term antiretroviral therapy in people with HIV. The run of the v3.0 immunoSEQ assay was at survey level. The protocol was immunoSEQ multiplex PCR, while the TCRdb copy is restricted to in-frame clones and leaves out a portion. Of 15,000 or so clones listed, 80% to 90% are singletons. The sample in question was unsorted PBMCs, obtained 2.3 years before starting antiretroviral therapy. The receptors were sampled from a woman aged 25 to 39 with HIV.

In DNA, the CDR3 is TGCGCCAGCAGTGAAGCAGATAACACTGAAGCTTTCTTT. This gives the protein CASSEADNTEAFF. The V gene is TRBV10-2, the J gene TRBJ1-1; D gene uncertain. V lost 3 bases and J lost 2, with 7 bases in between. This CDR3 comprises 13 residues. Per germline, CDR1 WSHSY and CDR2 SAAADI.

This clone was recorded only once. The rearrangement links TRBV2 to TRBJ1-2, with D tentatively TRBD1 (6 bases). Germline CDR1 is SNHLY and CDR2 is FYNNEI. The CDR3 extends over 14 amino acids. Deletions cut 10 bases from V and 0 bases from J, with 15 bases between. This chain's CDR3 is CAILPGATNYGYTF. Written as DNA, the CDR3 is TGTGCCATCCTTCCAGGGGCTACTAACTATGGCTACACCTTC.

This clone showed up just once. The chain combines TRBV9 with TRBJ2-3; D tentatively fits TRBD1 or TRBD2 (5 bases each). V lost 2 bases and J 0 bases, leaving 13 bases between the germline ends. Germline V gene lookup returns CDR1 SGDLS and CDR2 YYNGEE. The CDR3 consists of 16 residues. Written as DNA, the CDR3 is TGTGCCAGCAGCGTCGGGGCCGGACATAGCACAGATACGCAGTATTTT. It encodes CASSVGAGHSTDTQYF. The whole variable domain, remainder taken from reference TRBV9 and TRBJ2-3, is DSGVTQTPKHLITATGQRVTLRCSPRSGDLSVYWYQQSLDQGLQFLIQYYNGEERAKGNILERFSAQQFPDLHSELNLSSLELGDSALYFCASSVGAGHSTDTQYFGPGTRLTVL.

The chain couples TRBV25-1 to TRBJ1-2, with 12 bases lining up with TRBD1. The V gene's germline CDR1 is MGHDK and CDR2 SYGVNS. The V gene end was trimmed by 8 bases and the J gene end by 7 bases; junction bases not matched to a gene: 8. The CDR3 loop spans 14 amino acids. CDR3 sequence: CASGLAGQGAGYTF. The DNA of the CDR3 is TGTGCCAGCGGCTTGGCGGGACAGGGGGCTGGCTACACCTTC.

The chain couples TRBV4-1 to TRBJ2-7; D perhaps matches TRBD2 (6 bases). This CDR3 contains 16 residues. V was shortened by 1 base and J by 5 bases, with 18 bases between the two germline ends. Germline assignment: CDR1 MGHRA and CDR2 YSYEKL. CDR3 loop: CASSQARGRDSHEQYF. The CDR3 DNA is TGCGCCAGCAGCCAAGCTAGGGGAAGGGACTCACACGAGCAGTACTTC.

The V call is TRBV5-3, the J call TRBJ2-7; 8 positions match TRBD1. TRBV5-3 is reported as an ORF; its role is uncertain. CDR3 size: 14 residues. Unmatched junction bases numbered 7, after V lost 4 bases and J lost 4 bases. For the CDR3, the DNA is TGTGCCAGAAGCCCGGACAGGGATACATACGAGCAGTACTTC. Translated: CARSPDRDTYEQYF.

This chain uses TRBV4-1 with TRBJ2-7; D is uncertain. CDR1 is MGHRA, CDR2 YSYEKL, per germline. V was trimmed by 1 base and J by 6 bases, leaving 19 bases between them. This CDR3 comprises 16 residues. The CDR3 region is CASSQGSQVPFGEQYF. DNA for the CDR3: TGCGCCAGCAGCCAAGGGTCCCAGGTCCCCTTTGGCGAGCAGTACTTC.

In DNA form, the CDR3 reads TGTGCCAGCACGGTTGGCGGTCATACAGAAAAACTGTTTTTT. It yields the protein CASTVGGHTEKLFF. The chain combines TRBV6-6 with TRBJ1-4, with unresolved D. This CDR3 spans 14 amino acids. CDR1 MNHNY and CDR2 SVGAGI come from the germline V gene (reference sequence). V was trimmed by 7 bases and J by 8 bases, leaving 17 bases between them.

V usage is TRBV6-5 and J usage is TRBJ1-1; D ambiguous. Per germline, CDR1 MNHEY and CDR2 SVGAGI. The CDR3 sequence is 13 residues long. Trimming took off 5 bases at V and 1 base at J, with 8 bases between the two ends. The CDR3 DNA follows: TGTGCCAGCAGTAAAGCAGGGAACACTGAAGCTTTCTTT. This gives the protein CASSKAGNTEAFF.

The chain combines TRBV11-2 with TRBJ1-6; D call uncertain. The CDR3 contains 13 residues. V was pared by 2 bases and J by 8 bases, with 7 bases between. The germline V gene encodes CDR1 SGHAT and CDR2 FQNNGV. The DNA for the CDR3 is TGTGCCAGCAGCTTACGGGGTGATTCACCCCTCCACTTT. This translates into CASSLRGDSPLHF. The full variable domain, its missing parts supplied by reference TRBV11-2 and TRBJ1-6, is EAGVAQSPRYKIIEKRQSVAFWCNPISGHATLYWYQQILGQGPKLLIQFQNNGVVDDSQLPKDRFSAERLKGVDSTLKIQPAKLEDSAVYLCASSLRGDSPLHFGNGTRLTVT.

The rearrangement uses TRBV7-2 and TRBJ2-3; a weak D match, TRBD2 (6 bases). Deletions cut 4 bases from V and 4 bases from J, with 12 bases between. The CDR3 totals 14 residues. Germline V gives CDR1 SGHTA, CDR2 FQGNSA. This CDR3 reads CASSSRLGADTQYF. In nucleotides, the CDR3 is TGTGCCAGCAGCTCTCGACTAGGCGCAGATACGCAGTATTTT.

The chain recombines TRBV2 with TRBJ2-3, with no clear D. Germline CDR1 reads SNHLY; CDR2 reads FYNNEI. V lost 7 bases and J 0 bases, leaving 5 bases between the germline ends. The length of the CDR3 is 12 residues. The CDR3 DNA sequence: TGTGCCAGCATACTCAGCACAGATACGCAGTATTTT. Translated, it gives CASILSTDTQYF.

The chain combines TRBV30 with TRBJ1-2; weak D call: TRBD1 (5 bases). In germline, CDR1 is GTSNPN, CDR2 SVGIG (reference sequence). The V gene lost 1 base and the J gene lost 4 bases, with 10 bases spanning the gap. The CDR3 runs 13 residues. The CDR3 region is CAWSEGPIYGYTF. CDR3 nucleotide sequence: TGTGCCTGGAGTGAGGGGCCGATCTATGGCTACACCTTC.

This chain uses TRBV4-3 with TRBJ2-5; D assignment may be TRBD1 or TRBD2 (5 bases each). This CDR3 contains 15 residues. CDR1 and CDR2 from the germline V gene are LGHNA and YSLEER. The V end lost 0 bases, the J end lost 5 bases, and 13 bases lay between the germline ends. The CDR3 protein is CASSQEGTQRETQYF. The CDR3 coding sequence is TGCGCCAGCAGCCAAGAAGGGACCCAGCGGGAGACCCAGTACTTC.

The sample holds a few counts of this clone. The gene calls are TRBV28 and TRBJ1-5; perhaps TRBD1 as D (5 bases). Germline CDR1 reads MDHEN; CDR2 reads SYDVKM. The CDR3 runs to 14 residues. Trimming cost V 7 bases and J 7 bases, with 17 bases left between them. CDR3 sequence reads: CASTPDTTHQPQHF. As DNA, the CDR3 is TGTGCCAGCACCCCGGACACTACCCACCAGCCCCAGCATTTT.

V is TRBV7-9 and J is TRBJ1-3; D perhaps matches TRBD1 (5 bases). The germline V and J ends were trimmed by 4 bases and 1 base, with 14 bases remaining between them. This CDR3 contains 16 residues. Germline CDR1 SEHNR, CDR2 FQNEAQ (reference sequence). The CDR3 reads CASSSGRITSGNTIYF. The DNA of the CDR3 is TGTGCCAGCAGCTCGGGACGGATTACTTCTGGAAACACCATATATTTT.

The chain recombines TRBV27 with TRBJ2-7; 8 nucleotides line up with TRBD1. V was clipped by 6 bases and J by 2 bases; unmatched bases: 3. Germline V gene data show CDR1 as MNHEY and CDR2 as SMNVEV (reference sequence). This CDR3 has 13 residues. This chain's CDR3 is CASSPGQAYEQYF. The DNA for the CDR3 is TGTGCCAGCAGCCCGGGACAGGCCTACGAGCAGTACTTC.

The genes are TRBV25-1 and TRBJ1-4; 8 bases map to TRBD1. With 5 bases clipped from V and 4 bases from J, the junction kept 6 bases outside the gene matches. This CDR3 has 15 amino acids. The V gene's germline CDR1 is MGHDK and CDR2 SYGVNS. The CDR3 DNA reads TGTGCCAGCAGTAAACAGGGGGGGTTTAATGAAAAACTGTTTTTT. Residues: CASSKQGGFNEKLFF.

This clone is a singleton in its sample. The genes are TRBV5-5 and TRBJ1-4; D is uncertain. CDR1 and CDR2 (germline): SGHKS, YYEKEE (reference sequence). V was shortened by 2 bases and J by 1 base, with 15 bases between the two germline ends. The CDR3 extends over 17 amino acids. CDR3 coding DNA: TGTGCCAGCAGCTTCCTAGTGCGGGTAGAAACTAATGAAAAACTGTTTTTT. Translated, it gives CASSFLVRVETNEKLFF.

The V and J genes are TRBV5-1 and TRBJ2-5, with TRBD2 matching over 12 bases. The CDR3 consists of 16 residues. Germline CDR1 is SGHRS and CDR2 is YFSETQ. The ends lost 0 bases at V and 5 bases at J; junction bases unmatched: 5. The CDR3 DNA follows: TGCGCCAGCAGCTTGGCGACTAGCGGGGGTGCGGAGACCCAGTACTTC. Translated: CASSLATSGGAETQYF.

The V call is TRBV5-6, the J call TRBJ2-5; 10 positions agree with TRBD2. V lost 2 bases to trimming and J lost 4 bases; unmatched junction nucleotides: 5. Germline V lookup: CDR1 SGHDT, CDR2 YYEEEE. This CDR3 spans 15 amino acids. CDR3 in amino acids: CASSFLAGDRETQYF. In DNA, the CDR3 is TGTGCCAGCAGCTTTCTAGCGGGGGATCGAGAGACCCAGTACTTC. The full variable domain, with the rest looked up from reference TRBV5-6 and TRBJ2-5, is DAGVTQSPTHLIKTRGQQVTLRCSPKSGHDTVSWYQQALGQGPQFIFQYYEEEERQRGNFPDRFSGHQFPNYSSELNVNALLLGDSALYLCASSFLAGDRETQYFGPGTRLLVL.

This chain connects TRBV2 to TRBJ1-5; no reliable D call. CDR1 SNHLY and CDR2 FYNNEI come from the germline V gene. V lost 6 bases and J 2 bases, leaving 11 bases between the germline ends. The CDR3 is 14 residues long. For the CDR3, the DNA is TGTGCCAGCAGCCCTAGTGGGGGCAATCAGCCCCAGCATTTT. This translates into CASSPSGGNQPQHF.

This sequence joins TRBV9 and TRBJ2-5; D might be TRBD1 (6 bases). V lost 0 bases to trimming and J lost 5 bases, with 14 bases between them. This CDR3 spans 15 amino acids. Per germline, CDR1 SGDLS and CDR2 YYNGEE. The CDR3 DNA is TGTGCCAGCAGCGTAGTGGTGGGGGCCAGGGAGACCCAGTACTTC. It encodes CASSVVVGARETQYF. Using reference TRBV9 and TRBJ2-5 for the parts outside the CDR3, the full variable domain is DSGVTQTPKHLITATGQRVTLRCSPRSGDLSVYWYQQSLDQGLQFLIQYYNGEERAKGNILERFSAQQFPDLHSELNLSSLELGDSALYFCASSVVVGARETQYFGPGTRLLVL.

This sequence joins TRBV5-1 and TRBJ1-4; TRBD1 is a possible D gene (5 bases). Trimming pared 5 bases from V and 0 bases from J, leaving 11 bases between. Per the germline V gene, CDR1 is SGHRS and CDR2 is YFSETQ. This CDR3 comprises 15 residues. The CDR3 sequence: CASSLGGATNEKLFF. The DNA for the CDR3 is TGCGCCAGCAGTCTGGGAGGGGCAACTAATGAAAAACTGTTTTTT. Looking up the rest from reference TRBV5-1 and TRBJ1-4 gives the full variable domain: KAGVTQTPRYLIKTRGQQVTLSCSPISGHRSVSWYQQTPGQGLQFLFEYFSETQRNKGNFPGRFSGRQFSNSRSEMNVSTLELGDSALYLCASSLGGATNEKLFFGSGTQLSVL.

The genes are TRBV12-5 and TRBJ1-3, with a tentative D call TRBD1 (6 bases). The CDR3 sequence is 13 residues long. Trimming took 8 bases from V and 3 from J, leaving 11 bases between them. CDR1 and CDR2 from the germline V gene are LGHNT and FRNRAP. In nucleotides, the CDR3 is TGTGCTAGTTTACAGGGTAGTGGAAACACCATATATTTT. Translated, it gives CASLQGSGNTIYF.

The chain is built from TRBV19 and TRBJ1-5; D call uncertain. The CDR3 covers 13 residues. Germline-derived CDR1 and CDR2 are LNHDA and SQIVND (reference sequence). Trimming left V 5 bases short and J 7 bases short, with 12 bases between. The CDR3 coding sequence is TGTGCCAGTAGTTCTAGGGAGCTACAGCCCCAGCATTTT. Protein product: CASSSRELQPQHF.

This chain links TRBV10-1 with TRBJ1-1; TRBD1 matches at 7 bases. The CDR3 has 15 amino acids. Germline CDR1 reads WNHNN; CDR2 reads SYGVQD (reference sequence). Unmatched junction bases numbered 10, after V lost 6 bases and J lost 3 bases. DNA of the CDR3: TGCGCCAGCAGCCTCCCTTCAGACAGGGACACTGAAGCTTTCTTT. Encoded protein: CASSLPSDRDTEAFF.